This T cell receptor beta chain derives from a study of T cells in Graves' hyperthyroidism and ophthalmopathy. On this clonotype itself: Antigen specificity is unknown.

Study-level points and caveats: Appearing also in blood were most of the thyroid clonotypes expanded above 0.001.

Ophthalmopathy patients showed a Clinical Activity Score of at least 3, NOSPECS grade of at least 4 and duration under 3 months. Patients having uncontrolled infection, another autoimmune disease, pregnancy or lactation were not included. The PBMCs were taken from more than 8 ml of fresh peripheral blood. RNA transcripts yielded amplified TCR beta CDR3 regions. HTBI primers were the set used in a first-round RT-PCR of the TCR CDR3. TCRdb fed the multiplex PCR reads into MiXCR, producing one record per CDR3 protein. The repertoire holds hundreds of thousands of distinct CDR3 sequences, with approximately 20% as singletons. The CDR3 is made up of 14 amino acids. Germline loops: CDR1 SQVTM, CDR2 ANQGSEA. Losses at the gene ends were 3 bases for V and 6 bases for J; bases not matched to a gene: 8.

The source of this sequence is a man between 40 and 49 years old with Graves' ophthalmopathy. The specimen sequenced was blood. This sequence joins TRBV29-1 and TRBJ2-1; 7 nucleotides match TRBD2. For the CDR3, the DNA is TGCAGCGTTGACGGGGGGAACAGGCTCAATGAGCAGTTCTTC. This gives the protein CSVDGGNRLNEQFF.